Below, 32 T cell receptor beta chains from the same sample are listed, as sequenced in a study of T cell repertoires and HLA-DP antigens. Using immunoSEQ multiplex PCR, the repertoire was profiled, and TCRdb retains in-frame clones only, with some absent. Of about 110,000 clones detected, almost 95% appear once; the ten largest clones hold about 0.27%. No antigen has been identified for these receptors. The sequencing input was CD4+ T cells from PBMCs. The receptors come from a woman between 18 and 30 years old in good health and CMV-seronegative.

The V call is TRBV5-1, the J call TRBJ1-1, with D tentatively TRBD1 (5 bases). The CDR3 is made up of 15 amino acids. The ends were cut back, 4 bases at V and 0 bases at J, with 13 bases in the middle. The germline V gene has CDR1 SGHRS and CDR2 YFSETQ. The CDR3 is CASSRQWGLNTEAFF. Written as DNA, the CDR3 is TGCGCCAGCAGCCGGCAGTGGGGGTTGAACACTGAAGCTTTCTTT.

V is TRBV28 and J is TRBJ1-2, with D tentatively TRBD1 (6 bases). V was shortened by 8 bases and J by 3 bases, with 10 bases between the two germline ends. Germline values: CDR1 MDHEN, CDR2 SYDVKM. This CDR3 is 12 amino acids long. This CDR3 is CASEQGDYGYTF. CDR3 DNA: TGTGCCAGCGAACAGGGAGACTATGGCTACACCTTC.

The V call is TRBV27, the J call TRBJ2-7; possibly TRBD1 or TRBD2 for D (5 bases each). Trimming removed 3 bases at V and 0 bases at J, with 12 bases between. Per the germline V gene, CDR1 is MNHEY and CDR2 is SMNVEV (reference sequence). CDR3 length equals 15 residues. CDR3 nucleotide sequence: TGTGCCAGCAGTTTCGGGGCGGACCCCTCCTACGAGCAGTACTTC. Protein: CASSFGADPSYEQYF.

The chain has TRBV7-8 and TRBJ2-5; D remains ambiguous. V was trimmed by 1 base and J by 7 bases, leaving 4 bases between them. Germline lookup yields CDR1 SGHVS and CDR2 FQNEAQ. The CDR3 consists of 11 residues. Here the CDR3 DNA reads TGTGCCAGCAGCTTAGAAGGGACCCAGTACTTC. The encoded protein is CASSLEGTQYF.

The chain couples TRBV13 to TRBJ2-3, with no clear D. Between the trimmed V and J ends, which lost 2 bases and 6 bases, there was a span of 3 bases. The CDR3 is 11 amino acids. Looked up from germline, CDR1 is PRHDT and CDR2 is FYEKMQ (reference sequence). CDR3 bases: TGTGCCAGCAGCTTAAAGGATACGCAGTATTTT. This gives the protein CASSLKDTQYF.

The V and J genes are TRBV28 and TRBJ1-1, with TRBD1 as a possible D gene (5 bases). The CDR3 runs 14 residues. The ends were cut back, 5 bases at V and 1 base at J, with 11 bases in the middle. The germline V gene has CDR1 MDHEN and CDR2 SYDVKM. CDR3 coding DNA: TGTGCCAGCAGTCCTGGGACGGGGAACACTGAAGCTTTCTTT. Protein: CASSPGTGNTEAFF.

This CDR3 is CASSQDRAGDTQYF. The CDR3 nucleotides are TGTGCCAGCTCACAAGACAGGGCCGGAGATACGCAGTATTTT. The chain couples TRBV18 to TRBJ2-3, with 7 bases that match TRBD1. V lost 4 bases and J lost 5; bases outside the gene matches: 6. CDR1 and CDR2 (germline): KGHSH, LQKENI. The CDR3 length is 14 residues.

The chain's CDR3 is CASSKGQSSNEKLFF. The CDR3 nucleotides read TGTGCCAGCAGCAAAGGACAGTCTTCTAATGAAAAACTGTTTTTT. The V gene is TRBV7-9, the J gene TRBJ1-4; maybe TRBD1 (6 bases). The CDR3 has 15 residues. The V end was cut by 5 bases, the J end by 3 bases, with 13 bases between. Germline lookup yields CDR1 SEHNR and CDR2 FQNEAQ (reference sequence). The full variable domain, with the rest looked up from reference TRBV7-9 and TRBJ1-4, is DTGVSQNPRHKITKRGQNVTFRCDPISEHNRLYWYRQTLGQGPEFLTYFQNEAQLEKSRLLSDRFSAERPKGSFSTLEIQRTEQGDSAMYLCASSKGQSSNEKLFFGSGTQLSVL.

This clone was counted between two and nine times. The chain carries TRBV14 and TRBJ2-7; D ambiguous. V was clipped by 1 base and J by 9 bases, with 10 bases between them. This CDR3 comprises 12 residues. Germline-derived CDR1 and CDR2 are SGHDN and FVKESK. This CDR3 is CASSQGFYGQYF. The CDR3 DNA is TGTGCCAGCAGCCAAGGGTTTTATGGGCAGTACTTC.

This sequence joins TRBV19 and TRBJ2-1; possible D gene TRBD1, 6 bases. The germline gives CDR1 LNHDA, CDR2 SQIVND (reference sequence). Trimming took off 6 bases at V and 6 bases at J, with 21 bases between the two ends. This CDR3 has 16 residues. CDR3 sequence: CASRGAGFSALNEQFF. The CDR3 region has the DNA TGTGCCAGTAGGGGGGCCGGGTTCTCTGCCCTCAATGAGCAGTTCTTC.

The CDR3 DNA reads TGTGCCAGTAGTGTTTCGGGAGTTTACCAAGAGACCCAGTACTTC. Amino acid sequence: CASSVSGVYQETQYF. The chain carries TRBV19 and TRBJ2-5; D is perhaps TRBD2 (6 bases). This CDR3 comprises 15 residues. Germline V gene data show CDR1 as LNHDA and CDR2 as SQIVND (reference sequence). V dropped 5 bases and J dropped 0 bases, with 13 bases sitting between them.

The chain recombines TRBV5-1 with TRBJ1-1; the match to TRBD1 covers 7 bases. Looked up from germline, CDR1 is SGHRS and CDR2 is YFSETQ. The CDR3 contains 17 residues. With 4 bases clipped from V and 3 bases from J, the junction kept 15 bases outside the gene matches. The CDR3 nucleotides read TGCGCCAGCAGCGCGGGAGGGACAGCTAGGAAGGACACTGAAGCTTTCTTT. Its protein product is CASSAGGTARKDTEAFF.

This clone was seen only once. V is TRBV5-1 and J is TRBJ2-1; TRBD2 matches at 8 bases. This CDR3 spans 13 amino acids. V shed 6 bases and J 7 bases; nucleotides not matched to a gene: 6. Looked up from germline, CDR1 is SGHRS and CDR2 is YFSETQ. The CDR3 sequence is CASTRTSRNEQFF. CDR3 coding DNA: TGCGCCAGCACCCGGACTAGCCGGAATGAGCAGTTCTTC.

V is TRBV10-3 and J is TRBJ2-3; the D call may be TRBD1 or TRBD2 (6 bases each). Looked up from germline, CDR1 is ENHRY and CDR2 is SYGVKD. V gave up 5 bases and J gave up 3 bases, with 12 bases separating them. CDR3 length: 14 amino acids. In DNA form, the CDR3 reads TGTGCCATCAGTTCTACAGGGAGGACAGATACGCAGTATTTT. It is translated as CAISSTGRTDTQYF.

The chain is built from TRBV5-1 and TRBJ2-2, with D maybe TRBD2 (7 bases). Trimming shortened V by 4 bases and J by 1 base, and 11 bases separated the two germline ends. The germline V gene has CDR1 SGHRS and CDR2 YFSETQ. This CDR3 contains 15 residues. The CDR3, as DNA: TGCGCCAGCAGCACCGGGGGGCAGAACACCGGGGAGCTGTTTTTT. Protein sequence: CASSTGGQNTGELFF. The full variable domain, its missing parts supplied by reference TRBV5-1 and TRBJ2-2, is KAGVTQTPRYLIKTRGQQVTLSCSPISGHRSVSWYQQTPGQGLQFLFEYFSETQRNKGNFPGRFSGRQFSNSRSEMNVSTLELGDSALYLCASSTGGQNTGELFFGEGSRLTVL.

The gene calls are TRBV30 and TRBJ1-5, with TRBD1 identical over 8 bases. The junction had 6 bases not matched to a gene; V was cut back by 5 bases and J by 6 bases. Germline V gene data show CDR1 as GTSNPN and CDR2 as SVGIG (reference sequence). This CDR3 is built from 13 residues. In nucleotides, the CDR3 is TGTGCCTGGCGTCAGGGGGCAGGTCAGCCCCAGCATTTT. Translating it yields CAWRQGAGQPQHF.

This chain connects TRBV28 to TRBJ1-1, with D maybe TRBD1 (5 bases). Germline CDR1 and CDR2: MDHEN and SYDVKM. The CDR3 covers 14 residues. V gave up 3 bases and J gave up 1 base, with 9 bases separating them. DNA of the CDR3: TGTGCCAGCAGTTTTTGGGGCACGAACACTGAAGCTTTCTTT. This encodes CASSFWGTNTEAFF.

The genes are TRBV6-5 and TRBJ2-5; D call uncertain. The length of the CDR3 is 13 residues. CDR1 is MNHEY and CDR2 is SVGAGI in the germline V gene. Trimming cost V 8 bases and J 5 bases, with 15 bases left between them. CDR3 nucleotide sequence: TGTGCCAGCCGTCAACCAGGTGTCGAGACCCAGTACTTC. Protein: CASRQPGVETQYF.

CDR3 bases: TGTGCCAGCAGCATCCCCGGACAGGGAGGAGAGACCCAGTACTTC. It translates to CASSIPGQGGETQYF. The chain employs TRBV5-6 and TRBJ2-5; 8 positions match TRBD1. V gave up 4 bases and J gave up 4 bases; unmatched junction bases: 9. The V gene's germline CDR1 is SGHDT and CDR2 YYEEEE. The CDR3 covers 15 residues.

This clone came up a few times. The rearrangement joins TRBV19 to TRBJ1-5; weak D call: TRBD1 (5 bases). V was cut by 8 bases and J by 3 bases, with 11 bases left in between. Germline assignment: CDR1 LNHDA and CDR2 SQIVND (reference sequence). CDR3 length: 13 amino acids. CDR3 DNA sequence: TGTGCCAGTGGATGGGACCACAATCAGCCCCAGCATTTT. Translated, it gives CASGWDHNQPQHF.

The V call is TRBV6-5, the J call TRBJ2-7; 8 nucleotides agree with TRBD1. In germline, CDR1 is MNHEY, CDR2 SVGAGI. This CDR3 is built from 15 residues. V lost 6 bases to trimming and J lost 0 bases; unmatched junction nucleotides: 7. The DNA of the CDR3 is TGTGCCAGCAGAAAAGACAGGGGCCTCTCCTACGAGCAGTACTTC. Amino acid sequence: CASRKDRGLSYEQYF.

This rearrangement joins TRBV7-2 to TRBJ1-6; a weak D match, TRBD1 (5 bases). Trimming removed 0 bases from V and 0 bases from J, with 12 bases in between. The CDR3 runs to 18 residues. From germline, CDR1 is SGHTA and CDR2 FQGNSA. In DNA form, the CDR3 reads TGTGCCAGCAGCTTAGCAGCAGGGCGGAGCTCCTATAATTCACCCCTCCACTTT. Its protein product is CASSLAAGRSSYNSPLHF.

In DNA form, the CDR3 reads TGTGCCAGCAGTTACTCGATGACTCTGACCGGGGAGCTGTTTTTT. Translated, it gives CASSYSMTLTGELFF. V and J are TRBV6-5 and TRBJ2-2; D gene ambiguous. Trimming pared 0 bases from V and 5 bases from J, leaving 10 bases between. CDR1 is MNHEY and CDR2 is SVGAGI in the germline V gene. The CDR3 spans 15 residues.

The chain links TRBV6-5 to TRBJ2-5; D gene uncertain. Per the germline V gene, CDR1 is MNHEY and CDR2 is SVGAGI. V lost 6 bases, J lost 7 bases, and 18 bases lay in between. This CDR3 is 14 amino acids long. Written as DNA, the CDR3 is TGTGCCAGCAGCAACCGGTTTCGAGTTTGGACCCAGTACTTC. Protein: CASSNRFRVWTQYF.

The V and J genes are TRBV5-1 and TRBJ2-5; TRBD2 matches 7 bases. The junction had 7 bases not matched to a gene; V was cut back by 0 bases and J by 2 bases. This CDR3 spans 16 amino acids. Germline assignment: CDR1 SGHRS and CDR2 YFSETQ. The CDR3 sequence is CASSLAAGVGQETQYF. CDR3 DNA: TGCGCCAGCAGCTTGGCCGCGGGGGTGGGGCAAGAGACCCAGTACTTC.

The gene calls are TRBV9 and TRBJ2-3; 7 bases are shared with TRBD2. J gave up 0 bases and V 2 bases, and 6 bases lay outside the gene matches. In germline, CDR1 is SGDLS, CDR2 YYNGEE. The CDR3 consists of 16 residues. CDR3 region: CASSVGGSGSTDTQYF. For the CDR3, the DNA is TGTGCCAGCAGCGTCGGGGGTAGCGGGAGCACAGATACGCAGTATTTT.

The chain joins TRBV30 to TRBJ1-2, with TRBD1 identical over 7 bases. Germline loops: CDR1 GTSNPN, CDR2 SVGIG (reference sequence). The CDR3 covers 12 residues. V lost 4 bases to trimming and J lost 5 bases; unmatched junction nucleotides: 4. For the CDR3, the DNA is TGTGCCTGGACTAGGACAGGTTATGGCTACACCTTC. This translates into CAWTRTGYGYTF.

As concerns this clone: The identical CDR3 is also encoded by other nucleotide sequences in the sample. This chain uses TRBV19 with TRBJ2-5; 13 nucleotides match TRBD2. Germline V CDR1 and CDR2: LNHDA, SQIVND (reference sequence). The CDR3 loop spans 15 amino acids. Germline trimming cut 6 bases from V and 5 bases from J; bases unmatched to any gene: 6. CDR3 sequence: CASSRTSGGRETQYF. CDR3 in DNA: TGTGCCAGTAGCCGGACTAGCGGGGGAAGGGAGACCCAGTACTTC.

The V call is TRBV5-4, the J call TRBJ2-7; 11 nucleotides agree with TRBD2. The CDR3 consists of 15 residues. In germline, CDR1 is SGHNT, CDR2 YYREEE (reference sequence). V lost 4 bases, J lost 4 bases, and 7 bases stayed unmatched. This CDR3 is CASSLGGTSGYEQYF. The DNA for the CDR3 is TGTGCCAGCAGCCTGGGAGGGACTAGCGGTTACGAGCAGTACTTC.

The V gene is TRBV5-6, the J gene TRBJ2-3, with TRBD1 matching over 7 bases. This CDR3 is 15 amino acids long. V lost 4 bases and J lost 1; bases outside the gene matches: 6. Germline V gene sequence: CDR1 SGHDT, CDR2 YYEEEE. CDR3 nucleotide sequence: TGTGCCAGCAGCCCTACTGGACAGGGCACAGATACGCAGTATTTT. This encodes CASSPTGQGTDTQYF.

J is TRBJ1-2 and V is TRBV29-1; unclear D gene. Germline CDR1 and CDR2: SQVTM and ANQGSEA. V lost 0 bases and J 5 bases, leaving 1 base between the germline ends. CDR3 length: 10 residues. CDR3 sequence reads: CSVEEYGYTF. CDR3 bases: TGCAGCGTTGAAGAGTATGGCTACACCTTC.

V gene TRBV7-3 combines with J gene TRBJ1-1, with 8 bases lining up with TRBD1. V dropped 2 bases and J dropped 1; count of bases not matched to a gene: 3. The CDR3 is made up of 15 amino acids. CDR1 is SGHTA and CDR2 is FQGTGA in the germline V gene. The CDR3 region is CASSLGQGKNTEAFF. The CDR3 nucleotides read TGTGCCAGCAGCTTAGGACAGGGTAAGAACACTGAAGCTTTCTTT. The variable domain in full, completed from reference TRBV7-3 and TRBJ1-1, reads GAGVSQTPSNKVTEKGKYVELRCDPISGHTALYWYRQSLGQGPEFLIYFQGTGAADDSGLPNDRFFAVRPEGSVSTLKIQRTERGDSAVYLCASSLGQGKNTEAFFGQGTRLTVV.